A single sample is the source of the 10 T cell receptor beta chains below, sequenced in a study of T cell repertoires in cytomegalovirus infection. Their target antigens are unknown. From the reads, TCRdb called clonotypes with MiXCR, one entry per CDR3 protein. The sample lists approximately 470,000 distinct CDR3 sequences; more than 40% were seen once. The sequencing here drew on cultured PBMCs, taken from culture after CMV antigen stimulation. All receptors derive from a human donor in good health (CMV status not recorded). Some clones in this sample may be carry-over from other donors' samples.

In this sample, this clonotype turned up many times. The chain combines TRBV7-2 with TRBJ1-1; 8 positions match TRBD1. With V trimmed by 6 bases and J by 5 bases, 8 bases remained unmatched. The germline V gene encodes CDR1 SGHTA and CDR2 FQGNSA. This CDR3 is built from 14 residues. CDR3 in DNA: TGTGCCAGCAGGCCGGACAGGGCCCAGACTGAAGCTTTCTTT. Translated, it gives CASRPDRAQTEAFF.

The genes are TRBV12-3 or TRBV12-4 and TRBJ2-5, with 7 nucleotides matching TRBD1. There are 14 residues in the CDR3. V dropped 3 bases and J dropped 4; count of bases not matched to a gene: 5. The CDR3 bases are TGTGCCAGCAGTTTCCTCGACAGGGCAGAGACCCAGTACTTC. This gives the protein CASSFLDRAETQYF.

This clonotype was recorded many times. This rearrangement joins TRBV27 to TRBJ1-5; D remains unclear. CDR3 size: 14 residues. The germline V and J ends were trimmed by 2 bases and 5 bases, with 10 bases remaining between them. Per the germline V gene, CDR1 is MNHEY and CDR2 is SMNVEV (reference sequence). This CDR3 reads CASSLRVFDQPQHF. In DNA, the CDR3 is TGTGCCAGCAGTTTAAGGGTTTTCGATCAGCCCCAGCATTTT.

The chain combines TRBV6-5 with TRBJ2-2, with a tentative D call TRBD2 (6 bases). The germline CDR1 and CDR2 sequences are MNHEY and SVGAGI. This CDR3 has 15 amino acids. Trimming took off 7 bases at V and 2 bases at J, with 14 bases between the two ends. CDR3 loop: CASNRGTYNTGELFF. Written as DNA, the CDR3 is TGTGCCAGCAACCGCGGGACCTATAACACCGGGGAGCTGTTTTTT.

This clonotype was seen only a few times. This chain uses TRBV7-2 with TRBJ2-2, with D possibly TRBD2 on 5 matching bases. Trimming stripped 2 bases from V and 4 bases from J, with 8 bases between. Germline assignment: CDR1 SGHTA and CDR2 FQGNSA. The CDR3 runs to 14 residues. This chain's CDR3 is CASSLTSGTGELFF. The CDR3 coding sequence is TGTGCCAGCAGCTTAACCAGCGGCACCGGGGAGCTGTTTTTT. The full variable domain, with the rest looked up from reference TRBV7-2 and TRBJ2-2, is GAGVSQSPSNKVTEKGKDVELRCDPISGHTALYWYRQSLGQGLEFLIYFQGNSAPDKSGLPSDRFSAERTGGSVSTLTIQRTQQEDSAVYLCASSLTSGTGELFFGEGSRLTVL.

CDR3 DNA: TGTGCCAGCAGAGAGGGCCTTTTGGGCCAAGAGACCCAGTACTTC. It translates to CASREGLLGQETQYF. The chain has TRBV6-1 and TRBJ2-5; D is possibly TRBD2 (5 bases). CDR3 length: 15 residues. With 6 bases removed from V and 1 base from J, the gap between germline ends came to 15 bases. The germline V gene encodes CDR1 MNHNS and CDR2 SASEGT.

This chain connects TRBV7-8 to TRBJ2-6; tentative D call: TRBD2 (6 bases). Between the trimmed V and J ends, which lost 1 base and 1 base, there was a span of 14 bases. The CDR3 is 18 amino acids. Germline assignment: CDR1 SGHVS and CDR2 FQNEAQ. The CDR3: CASSLGGGGKSGANVLTF. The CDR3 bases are TGTGCCAGCAGCTTAGGGGGTGGCGGGAAGTCTGGGGCCAACGTCCTGACTTTC.

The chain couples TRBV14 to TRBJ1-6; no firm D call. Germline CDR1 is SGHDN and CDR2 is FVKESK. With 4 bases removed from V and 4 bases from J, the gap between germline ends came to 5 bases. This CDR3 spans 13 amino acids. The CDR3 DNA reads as TGTGCCAGCAGCCCGTCTTATAATTCACCCCTCCACTTT. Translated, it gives CASSPSYNSPLHF. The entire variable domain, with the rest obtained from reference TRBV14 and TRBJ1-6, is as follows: EAGVTQFPSHSVIEKGQTVTLRCDPISGHDNLYWYRRVMGKEIKFLLHFVKESKQDESGMPNNRFLAERTGGTYSTLKVQPAELEDSGVYFCASSPSYNSPLHFGNGTRLTVT.

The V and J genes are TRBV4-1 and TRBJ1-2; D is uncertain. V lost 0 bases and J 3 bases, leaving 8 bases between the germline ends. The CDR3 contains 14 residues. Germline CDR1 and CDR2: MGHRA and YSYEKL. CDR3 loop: CASSQDQADYGYTF. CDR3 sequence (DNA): TGCGCCAGCAGCCAAGACCAGGCAGACTATGGCTACACCTTC.

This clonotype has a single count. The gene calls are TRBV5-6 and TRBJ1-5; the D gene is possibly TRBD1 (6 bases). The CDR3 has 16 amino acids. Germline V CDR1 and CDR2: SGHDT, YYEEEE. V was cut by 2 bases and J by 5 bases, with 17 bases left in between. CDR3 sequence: CASSLYWGGVDQPQHF. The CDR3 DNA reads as TGTGCCAGCAGCTTATACTGGGGGGGCGTTGATCAGCCCCAGCATTTT.